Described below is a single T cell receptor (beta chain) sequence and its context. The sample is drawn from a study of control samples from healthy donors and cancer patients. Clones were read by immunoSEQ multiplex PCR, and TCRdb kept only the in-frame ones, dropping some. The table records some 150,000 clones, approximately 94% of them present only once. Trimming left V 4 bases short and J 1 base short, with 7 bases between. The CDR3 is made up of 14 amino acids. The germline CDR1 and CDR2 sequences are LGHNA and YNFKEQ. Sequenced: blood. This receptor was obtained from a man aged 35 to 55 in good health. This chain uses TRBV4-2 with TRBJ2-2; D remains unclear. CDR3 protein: CASSRDQNTGELFF. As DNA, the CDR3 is TGTGCCAGCAGCCGCGACCAGAACACCGGGGAGCTGTTTTTT.